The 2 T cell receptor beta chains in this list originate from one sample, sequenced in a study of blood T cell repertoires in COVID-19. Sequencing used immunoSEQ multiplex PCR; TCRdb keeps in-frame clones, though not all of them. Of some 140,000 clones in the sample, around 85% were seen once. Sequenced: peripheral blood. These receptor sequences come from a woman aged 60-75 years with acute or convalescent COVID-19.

CDR3 DNA sequence: TGTGCCAGCTCACCAGGACAGGCGCCTGAAGAAAAACTGTTTTTT. The encoded protein is CASSPGQAPEEKLFF. V gene TRBV18 combines with J gene TRBJ1-4; 7 positions match TRBD1. Germline CDR1 is KGHSH and CDR2 is LQKENI. Trimming at V came to 2 bases and at J to 8 bases, leaving 8 bases not matched to a gene. The CDR3 spans 15 residues.

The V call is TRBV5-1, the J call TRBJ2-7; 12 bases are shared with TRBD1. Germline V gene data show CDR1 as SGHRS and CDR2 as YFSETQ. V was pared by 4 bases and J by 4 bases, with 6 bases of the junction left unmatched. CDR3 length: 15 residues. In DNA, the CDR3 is TGCGCCAGCAGCACCGGGACAGGGGGCGGGTACGAGCAGTACGTC. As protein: CASSTGTGGGYEQYV.